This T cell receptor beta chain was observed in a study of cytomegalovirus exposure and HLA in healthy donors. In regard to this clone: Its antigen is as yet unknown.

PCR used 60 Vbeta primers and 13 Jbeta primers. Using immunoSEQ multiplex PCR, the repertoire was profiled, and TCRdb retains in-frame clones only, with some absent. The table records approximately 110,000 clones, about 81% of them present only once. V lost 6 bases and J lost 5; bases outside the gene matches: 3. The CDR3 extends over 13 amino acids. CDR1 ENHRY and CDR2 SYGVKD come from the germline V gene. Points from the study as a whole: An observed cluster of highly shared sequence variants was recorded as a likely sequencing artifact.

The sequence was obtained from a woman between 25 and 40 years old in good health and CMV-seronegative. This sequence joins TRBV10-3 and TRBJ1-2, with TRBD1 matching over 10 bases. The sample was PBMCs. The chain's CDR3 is CAIRGTGDYGYTF. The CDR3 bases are TGTGCCATCAGAGGGACAGGGGATTATGGCTACACCTTC.